The entry that follows covers one TCR beta chain sequence. The antigen is undetermined. The sample comes from a study of OX40 agonist ivuxolimab in advanced cancers. Study in general: Three partial responders included one hepatocellular carcinoma patient and two cutaneous melanoma patients.

V shed 3 bases and J 3 bases; nucleotides not matched to a gene: 9. The CDR3 consists of 16 residues. The germline V gene has CDR1 SGDLS and CDR2 YYNGEE. Repertoires were generated with immunoSEQ multiplex PCR, while TCRdb's copy carries only in-frame clones and drops some. The table shows around 15,000 clones, with around nine tenths occurring only once. General study findings and limits: Some of the nonresponding patients also showed low levels of normalized T-cell clonal expansion.

Patients were ruled out by autoimmune disease history or systemic immunosuppression. This receptor was taken from an adult with an advanced solid tumor such as melanoma, head and neck, liver or kidney cancer. The chain combines TRBV9 with TRBJ1-5; TRBD1 matches at 7 bases. Sequenced material: CD4+ or CD8+ T cells sorted from blood, taken in a trial of the OX40 agonist ivuxolimab. CDR3 DNA sequence: TGTGCCAGCAGCGCAGTGGACAGGTCGATCAATCAGCCCCAGCATTTT. This translates into CASSAVDRSINQPQHF. Based on the CDR3 plus reference TRBV9 and TRBJ1-5, the full variable domain is DSGVTQTPKHLITATGQRVTLRCSPRSGDLSVYWYQQSLDQGLQFLIQYYNGEERAKGNILERFSAQQFPDLHSELNLSSLELGDSALYFCASSAVDRSINQPQHFGDGTRLSIL.